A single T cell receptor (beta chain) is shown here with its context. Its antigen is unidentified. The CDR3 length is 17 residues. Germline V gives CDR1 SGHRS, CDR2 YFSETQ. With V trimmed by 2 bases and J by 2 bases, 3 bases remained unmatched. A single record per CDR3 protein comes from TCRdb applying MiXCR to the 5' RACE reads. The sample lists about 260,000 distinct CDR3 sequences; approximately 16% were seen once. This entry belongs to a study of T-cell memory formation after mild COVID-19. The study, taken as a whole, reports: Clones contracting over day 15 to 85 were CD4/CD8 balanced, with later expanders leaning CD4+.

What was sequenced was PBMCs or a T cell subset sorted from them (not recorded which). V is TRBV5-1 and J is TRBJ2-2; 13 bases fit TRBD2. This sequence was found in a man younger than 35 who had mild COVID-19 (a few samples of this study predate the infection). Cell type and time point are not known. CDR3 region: CASSLLAGGPNTGELFF. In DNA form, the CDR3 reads TGCGCCAGCAGCTTACTAGCGGGGGGGCCAAACACCGGGGAGCTGTTTTTT.